This T cell receptor (beta chain) is drawn from a study of blood T cell repertoires in COVID-19. Study context: Specimens from acute and convalescent COVID-19 originated in the United States, Italy and Spain. Nucleic acid was either cDNA or gDNA, and it came from T cells, B-cell-depleted T cells, or PBMCs.

The CDR3 is made up of 15 amino acids. Germline trimming cut 5 bases from V and 3 bases from J; bases unmatched to any gene: 7. CDR1 and CDR2 from the germline V gene are MNHEY and SVGAGI. As handled by the study authors: Counts of nucleated cells, estimated from reference gene primer amplification, were obtained. Profiled with immunoSEQ multiplex PCR; TCRdb holds only in-frame clones, not every one. V, J and clone size are those of that table, while D and trimming were read from the DNA. The table lists tens of thousands of clones, about four fifths of them singletons. V and J are TRBV6-5 and TRBJ1-3; TRBD1 matches at 7 bases. This TCR came from a man aged 45-65 years with acute or convalescent COVID-19. The specimen sequenced was peripheral blood. As DNA, the CDR3 is TGTGCCAGCAGTAAAAGACAGGGTATTGGAAACACCATATATTTT. Amino acids: CASSKRQGIGNTIYF.